Listed below are T cell receptor beta chains from one sample, sequenced in a study of blood T cells in healthy people across ages. TCRdb itself ran the 5' RACE reads through MiXCR, one entry per CDR3 protein. Among under 950,000 distinct CDR3 sequences listed, 22% were seen once. Sequenced sample: blood. The receptors derive from a man aged 70 or older in good health. CDR3s include the opening cysteine and the closing phenylalanine or tryptophan. D genes are given only for firm matches. Expanded clones get a size class; other rows say once, few or many, or leave the size out.

d_call clone_size j_call v_call cdr3_aa cdr3_nt
TRBD2 - TRBJ2-1 TRBV20-1 CSARDQKTSAYNEQFF TGCAGTGCTAGAGATCAGAAGACTAGCGCCTACAATGAGCAGTTCTTC
- once TRBJ2-3 TRBV5-1 CASSPADLLTDTQYF TGCGCCAGCAGCCCAGCGGACCTTCTCACAGATACGCAGTATTTT
- - TRBJ1-2 TRBV12-3/TRBV12-4 CASRPPAGDYGYTF TGTGCCAGCAGGCCCCCGGCGGGGGACTATGGCTACACCTTC
TRBD1 - TRBJ1-1 TRBV6-6 CASSTGGRGGAFF TGTGCCAGCAGTACAGGGGGCAGGGGTGGAGCTTTCTTT
- few TRBJ1-4 TRBV12-3/TRBV12-4 CASSVRGSLVDKLFF TGTGCCAGCAGTGTCCGCGGCAGTCTTGTTGACAAACTGTTTTTT
- few TRBJ1-1 TRBV3-1 CASSQVSGTEAFF TGTGCCAGCAGCCAAGTAAGTGGGACTGAAGCTTTCTTT
- - TRBJ2-7 TRBV6-6 CASSWFPQGPYEQYF TGTGCCAGCAGTTGGTTCCCACAGGGTCCGTACGAGCAGTACTTC
TRBD1 - TRBJ1-3 TRBV12-3/TRBV12-4 CASSSTGARNTIYF TGTGCCAGCAGTTCTACAGGGGCCAGAAACACCATATATTTT
- - TRBJ1-2 TRBV5-6 CASSLRGSLGGYTF TGTGCCAGCAGCTTGAGGGGCAGCCTTGGTGGCTACACCTTC
- - TRBJ1-2 TRBV9 CASSVASPRGNGYTF TGTGCCAGCAGCGTAGCGTCCCCCAGGGGAAATGGCTACACCTTC
- few TRBJ2-1 TRBV20-1 CSASPQASSYNEQFF TGCAGTGCTTCCCCCCAAGCGAGTTCCTACAATGAGCAGTTCTTC
TRBD1 few TRBJ1-5 TRBV19 CASKDRDNQPQHF TGTGCCAGTAAGGACAGGGACAATCAGCCCCAGCATTTT
- - TRBJ2-5 TRBV28 CASSSGLPYQETQYF TGTGCCAGCAGTTCGGGACTCCCGTACCAAGAGACCCAGTACTTC
- - TRBJ2-3 TRBV12-3/TRBV12-4 CASRGYADTQYF TGTGCCAGCAGGGGGTACGCAGATACGCAGTATTTT
- - TRBJ1-4 TRBV5-1 CASSLQAALDEKLFF TGCGCCAGCAGCTTACAGGCCGCGTTAGATGAAAAACTGTTTTTT
- - TRBJ2-1 TRBV6-6 CASSSTGSLISSYNEQFF TGTGCCAGCAGTTCAACCGGCAGCTTAATTAGCTCCTACAATGAGCAGTTCTTC
- - TRBJ2-2 TRBV21-1 CASSKKLAGAQFANTGELFF TGTGCCAGCAGCAAGAAACTAGCGGGAGCACAATTCGCGAACACCGGGGAGCTGTTTTTT
- - TRBJ2-1 TRBV7-2 CASSFTESYNEQFF TGTGCCAGCAGCTTCACGGAATCATACAATGAGCAGTTCTTC
- many TRBJ2-5 TRBV7-9 CASSLAEGRQTQYF TGTGCCAGCAGCTTAGCTGAGGGGCGGCAGACCCAGTACTTC